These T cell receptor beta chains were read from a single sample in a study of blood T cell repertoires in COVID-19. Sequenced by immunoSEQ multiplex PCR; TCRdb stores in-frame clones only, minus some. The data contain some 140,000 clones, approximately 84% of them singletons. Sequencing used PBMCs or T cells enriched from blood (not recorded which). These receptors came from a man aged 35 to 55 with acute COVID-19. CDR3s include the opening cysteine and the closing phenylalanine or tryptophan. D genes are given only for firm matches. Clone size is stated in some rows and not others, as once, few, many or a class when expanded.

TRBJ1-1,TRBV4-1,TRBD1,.,TGCGCCAGCAGCTTACGAGCGACAGGGTCGGAAGCTTTCTTT,CASSLRATGSEAFF
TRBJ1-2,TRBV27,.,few,TGTGCCAGCAGTTTCCTCGGGGGGGATGGCTACACCTTC,CASSFLGGDGYTF
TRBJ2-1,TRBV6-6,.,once,TGTGCCAGCAGTAGCCTTTCATACAATGAGCAGTTCTTC,CASSSLSYNEQFF
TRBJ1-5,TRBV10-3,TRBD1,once,TGTGCCACAGGGGTTGGACAGGGCGGCAATCAGCCCCAGCATTTT,CATGVGQGGNQPQHF
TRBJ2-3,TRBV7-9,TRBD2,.,TGTGCCAGCAGCTTAGGGGTAGCGGGCAACACAGATACGCAGTATTTT,CASSLGVAGNTDTQYF
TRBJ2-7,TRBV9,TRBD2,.,TGTGCCAGCAGCTCCGGGACTAGACTGCAAGAGCAGTACTTC,CASSSGTRLQEQYF
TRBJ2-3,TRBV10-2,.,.,TGCGCCAGCACGAGCGGAGGTTTCACAGATACGCAGTATTTT,CASTSGGFTDTQYF
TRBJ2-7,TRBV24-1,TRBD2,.,TGTGCCACCAGTGACCGCCGACTAGCGGGAGAGCAGTACTTC,CATSDRRLAGEQYF
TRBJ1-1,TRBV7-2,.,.,TGTGCCAGCAGCCATGGGTCGTGGGCTATGAACACTGAAGCTTTCTTT,CASSHGSWAMNTEAFF
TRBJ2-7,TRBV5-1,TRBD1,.,TGCGCCAGCAGCTTGGCGCAGGGGGTCTACGAGCAGTACTTC,CASSLAQGVYEQYF
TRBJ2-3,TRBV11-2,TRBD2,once,TGTGCCAGCAGCTTAACTAGCGGGGGGGAGGATACGCAGTATTTT,CASSLTSGGEDTQYF
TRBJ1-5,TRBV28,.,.,TGTGCCAGCAGTCCCCCGCAGGGGCGAGGACAGCCCCAGCATTTT,CASSPPQGRGQPQHF
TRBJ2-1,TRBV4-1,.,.,TGCGCCAGCAGCCACGCGCTTTCCCCGTACAATGAGCAGTTCTTC,CASSHALSPYNEQFF
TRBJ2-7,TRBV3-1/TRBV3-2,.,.,TGTGCCAGCAGCCAAGTTAGCGCCTACGAGCAGTACTTC,CASSQVSAYEQYF
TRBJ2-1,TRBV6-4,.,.,TGTGCCAGCAAACCTGACAGTGAGCAGTTCTTC,CASKPDSEQFF
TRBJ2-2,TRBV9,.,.,TGTGCCAGCAGCGTACCAAGGGAGGTACAGAACACCGGGGAGCTGTTTTTT,CASSVPREVQNTGELFF
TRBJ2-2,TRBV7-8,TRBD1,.,TGTGCCAGCAGCGCAAGGGACAGCGCGAACACCGGGGAGCTGTTTTTT,CASSARDSANTGELFF
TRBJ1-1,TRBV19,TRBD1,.,TGTGCCAGCGGACAGGGAGGGAACACTGAAGCTTTCTTT,CASGQGGNTEAFF
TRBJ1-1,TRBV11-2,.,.,TGTGCCAGCAGCCCAACGGGTTATGGGAACACTGAAGCTTTCTTT,CASSPTGYGNTEAFF
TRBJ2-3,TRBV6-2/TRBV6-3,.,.,TGTGCCAGCAGTTACGGGCGGGGTGGCACAGATACGCAGTATTTT,CASSYGRGGTDTQYF
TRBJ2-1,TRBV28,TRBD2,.,TGTGCCAGCAGATCCCCAGGAAGCGGGAGCCGGTTCTTC,CASRSPGSGSRFF
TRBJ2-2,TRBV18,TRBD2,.,TGTGCCAGCTCAAGGGAAACACCCTTCCTAGCGGGACGTAACGGGGAGCTGTTTTTT,CASSRETPFLAGRNGELFF
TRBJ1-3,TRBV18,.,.,TGTGCCAGCTCGCCTGCGTCAGCGGGGGCCGGAAACACCATATATTTT,CASSPASAGAGNTIYF
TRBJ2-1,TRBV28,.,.,TGTGCCAGCAGTTTACCCACCCCGCCGAGGCAGTTCTTC,CASSLPTPPRQFF
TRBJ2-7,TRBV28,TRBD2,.,TGTGCCAGCAACTCCGGGACTAGCGCCTACGAGCAGTACTTC,CASNSGTSAYEQYF
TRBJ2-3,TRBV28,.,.,TGTGCCAGCAGCCCCGCGGGCGCAGATACGCAGTATTTT,CASSPAGADTQYF
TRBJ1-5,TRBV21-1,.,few,TGTGCCAGCGCTAGGGGGGGGAGGAACCAGCCCCAGCATTTT,CASARGGRNQPQHF
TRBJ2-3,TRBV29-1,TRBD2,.,TGCAGCGTTCCCTCTAGCGGGGCCGACACAGATACGCAGTATTTT,CSVPSSGADTDTQYF
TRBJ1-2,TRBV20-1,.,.,TGCAGTGCCAGACCCGATGGCTACACCTTC,CSARPDGYTF
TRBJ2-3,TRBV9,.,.,TGTGCCAGCAGCGTAGGGAACGGGATTCGTACAGATACGCAGTATTTT,CASSVGNGIRTDTQYF
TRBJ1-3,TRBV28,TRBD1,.,TGTGCCAGCAGTTCAGGGGGCGTCTCTGGAAACACCATATATTTT,CASSSGGVSGNTIYF
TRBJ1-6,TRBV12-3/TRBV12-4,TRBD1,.,TGTGCCAGCAGTTCAGGGGGCGGTTCACCCCTCCACTTT,CASSSGGGSPLHF
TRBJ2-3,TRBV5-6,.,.,TGTGCCAGCAGTGGGACTAGCACAGATACGCAGTATTTT,CASSGTSTDTQYF
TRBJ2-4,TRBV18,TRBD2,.,TGTGCCAGCTCATCCCAAGCGGGAGGAGGTGAAAACATTCAGTACTTC,CASSSQAGGGENIQYF
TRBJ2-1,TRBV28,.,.,TGTGCCAGCAGTTTAAGTCCGAGCGGGACATCTCGTGAGCAGTTCTTC,CASSLSPSGTSREQFF
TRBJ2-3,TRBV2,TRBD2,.,TGTGCCAGCAGTGGCGGGACTAGCGCTCCAGATACGCAGTATTTT,CASSGGTSAPDTQYF
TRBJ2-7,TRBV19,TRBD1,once,TGTGCCAGTAGTCCCCGACAGGGATCCTACGAGCAGTACTTC,CASSPRQGSYEQYF
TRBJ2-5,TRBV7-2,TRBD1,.,TGTGCCAGCAGCTCGGACAGGGGGCGCTTTGGCGAGACCCAGTACTTC,CASSSDRGRFGETQYF
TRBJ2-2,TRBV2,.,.,TGTGCCAGCACCATCCTCAGGGAAACCGGGGAGCTGTTTTTT,CASTILRETGELFF
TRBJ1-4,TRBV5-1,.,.,TGCGCCAGCAGCTTGTTTGCAGGGACTAATGAAAAACTGTTTTTT,CASSLFAGTNEKLFF
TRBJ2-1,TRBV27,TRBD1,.,TGTGCCAGCAGTTTATCTACAGGGGGCGAGGAGCAGTTCTTC,CASSLSTGGEEQFF
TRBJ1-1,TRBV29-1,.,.,TGCAGCGTTGAGCAGGGAATGAACACTGAAGCTTTCTTT,CSVEQGMNTEAFF
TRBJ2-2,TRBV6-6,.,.,TGTGCCAGCAGTTCCACAGGGTACCGGGAGCTGTTTTTT,CASSSTGYRELFF
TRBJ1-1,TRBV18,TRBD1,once,TGTGCCAGCTCACAAATAGGGACAGGGGGCAGGACTGAAGCTTTCTTT,CASSQIGTGGRTEAFF
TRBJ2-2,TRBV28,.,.,TGTGCCAGCAGTTTAGGGGGGGCGGTCGGGGAGCTGTTTTTT,CASSLGGAVGELFF
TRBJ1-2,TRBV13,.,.,TGTGCCAGCAGCAAAAACCCCCCGGGACACATCTATGGCTACACCTTC,CASSKNPPGHIYGYTF
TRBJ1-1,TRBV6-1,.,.,TGTGCCAGCAGTGAAGCTCTCAGATCAGGCGAAGCTTTCTTT,CASSEALRSGEAFF
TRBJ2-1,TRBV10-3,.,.,TGTGCCATCAGTGAGTCCAGCGGAGGCTCCTACAATGAGCAGTTCTTC,CAISESSGGSYNEQFF
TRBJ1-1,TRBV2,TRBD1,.,TGTGCCAGCACTTTGACAGGGATGAACACTGAAGCTTTCTTT,CASTLTGMNTEAFF
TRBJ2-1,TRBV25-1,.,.,TGTGCCAGCAGTGAGGGGCTCCGCTCCTACAATGAGCAGTTCTTC,CASSEGLRSYNEQFF
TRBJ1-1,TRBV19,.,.,TGTGCCAGTAGAATCGACAGGAACACTGAAGCTTTCTTT,CASRIDRNTEAFF
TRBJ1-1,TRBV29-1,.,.,TGCAGCGCCGGCCGGGAGGCCACTGAAGCTTTCTTT,CSAGREATEAFF
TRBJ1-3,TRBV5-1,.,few,TGCGCCAGCAGCTTGGTGGGCGATGTTGGAAACACCATATATTTT,CASSLVGDVGNTIYF
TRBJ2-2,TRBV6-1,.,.,TGTGCCAGCAGTGAAATCAGGGTTGGGACCGGGGAGCTGTTTTTT,CASSEIRVGTGELFF
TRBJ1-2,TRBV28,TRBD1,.,TGTGCCAGCAGTTTAGGACAGGGGACCTATGGCTACACCTTC,CASSLGQGTYGYTF
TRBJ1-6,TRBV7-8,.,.,TGTGCCAGCAGCTTTACGGAACGGGAGACCCTCCACTTT,CASSFTERETLHF
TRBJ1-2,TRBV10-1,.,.,TGCGCCAGCAGGAAAAGGGAGGGCTATGGCTACACCTTC,CASRKREGYGYTF
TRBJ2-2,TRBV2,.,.,TGTGCCAGCACCCGGGACGGGAGTTCCACCGGGGAGCTGTTTTTT,CASTRDGSSTGELFF
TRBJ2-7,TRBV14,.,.,TGTGCCAGCAGCCGAGGACAGATACCTACGAAGCAGTACTTC,CASSRGQIPTKQYF
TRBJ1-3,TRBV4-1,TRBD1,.,TGCGCCAGCAGCCAAGGACAGGGGACAAACACCATATATTTT,CASSQGQGTNTIYF